There are a few counts of the clone carrying this T cell receptor beta chain. What it binds is unknown. Both 60 Vbeta primers and 13 Jbeta primers went into the PCR. Sequencing was performed with immunoSEQ multiplex PCR; in TCRdb, only in-frame clones are kept and a portion is missing. This table holds about 98,000 clones, roughly 81% found once. The data are from a study of cytomegalovirus exposure and HLA in healthy donors. Study findings and constraints: Clonal expansion was found to be greater in HLA-associated TCR beta chains than in equally common others in a later analysis.

CDR1 is SGHRS, CDR2 YFSETQ, per germline. This CDR3 contains 13 residues. The ends were cut back, 6 bases at V and 2 bases at J, with 12 bases in the middle. The sequenced sample consisted of PBMCs. V gene TRBV5-1 combines with J gene TRBJ2-7; the D gene is possibly TRBD2 (6 bases). This receptor was obtained from a man aged 35 to 55 in good health and CMV-seronegative. Written as DNA, the CDR3 is TGCGCCAGCACCCTCGGCGGGACCTACGAGCAGTACTTC. Translated: CASTLGGTYEQYF. The full variable domain, in which reference TRBV5-1 and TRBJ2-7 provide the parts outside the CDR3, is KAGVTQTPRYLIKTRGQQVTLSCSPISGHRSVSWYQQTPGQGLQFLFEYFSETQRNKGNFPGRFSGRQFSNSRSEMNVSTLELGDSALYLCASTLGGTYEQYFGPGTRLTVT.